This TCR beta chain was found in a study of OX40 agonist ivuxolimab in advanced cancers. Study context: Checkpoint inhibitors had been given previously to around 38% of patients.

Generated by immunoSEQ multiplex PCR, the TCRdb table keeps only in-frame clones and is missing some. The table lists tens of thousands of clones, approximately 86% of them singletons. Overall study findings and caveats: There were, on average, more expanded clones in CD8+ T cells than in CD4+.

This clone was seen only once. Antigen: not known. Germline V gene lookup returns CDR1 SGHRS and CDR2 YFSETQ. Trimming took off 0 bases at V and 4 bases at J, with 14 bases between the two ends. The CDR3 contains 16 residues. The specimen was CD4+ or CD8+ T cells sorted from blood, collected in a trial of the OX40 agonist ivuxolimab. The chain recombines TRBV5-1 with TRBJ1-3; the D is unclear. The TCR comes from an adult with an advanced solid tumor such as melanoma, head and neck, liver or kidney cancer. The CDR3 DNA reads TGCGCCAGCAGCTTGGCCCTCGACCCACGGGGAAACACCATATATTTT. Translating gives CASSLALDPRGNTIYF. The full variable domain, in which reference TRBV5-1 and TRBJ1-3 provide the parts outside the CDR3, is KAGVTQTPRYLIKTRGQQVTLSCSPISGHRSVSWYQQTPGQGLQFLFEYFSETQRNKGNFPGRFSGRQFSNSRSEMNVSTLELGDSALYLCASSLALDPRGNTIYFGEGSWLTVV.